Listed below are T cell receptor beta chains from one sample, sequenced in a study of cytomegalovirus exposure and HLA in healthy donors. Method: immunoSEQ multiplex PCR; TCRdb's copy keeps in-frame clones and lacks some. The sample holds about 130,000 clones, around 73% seen once. The sequencing input was PBMCs. These receptors came from a human donor in good health. Each CDR3 is given with its conserved first and last residue. The D gene is left open where the match is weak. The size entry is marked missing in some rows and otherwise reads once, few, many or a size class.

>NA|NA|TRBV9|TRBJ2-3
TGTGCCAGCAGCGTAGTGAGCGGACTCACAGATACGCAGTATTTT
CASSVVSGLTDTQYF
>few|NA|TRBV4-3|TRBJ1-2
TGCGCCAGCAGCCAAGGCCAGGGATACTATGGCTACACCTTC
CASSQGQGYYGYTF
>NA|NA|TRBV6-5|TRBJ1-6
TGTGCCAGCAGTTTAAGGGGCAATAATTCACCCCTCCACTTT
CASSLRGNNSPLHF
>NA|TRBD1|TRBV9|TRBJ1-5
TGTGCCAGCAGCGAGGGACAGGGCGATCAGCCCCAGCATTTT
CASSEGQGDQPQHF
>once|NA|TRBV7-3|TRBJ2-1
TGTGCCAGCAGCCCCCCGACAGGACCTAACAATGAGCAGTTCTTC
CASSPPTGPNNEQFF
>NA|TRBD2|TRBV7-9|TRBJ2-7
TGTGCCAGCAGCTCAACCGGGACTAGCGGGAGATACGAGCAGTACTTC
CASSSTGTSGRYEQYF
>NA|TRBD1|TRBV7-2|TRBJ2-1
TGTGCCAGCAGCAGACAGGGGTGGAATGAGCAGTTCTTC
CASSRQGWNEQFF
>NA|NA|TRBV14|TRBJ2-1
TGTGCCAGCAGCCTACGGGACAACTACAATGAGCAGTTCTTC
CASSLRDNYNEQFF
>NA|TRBD1|TRBV4-2|TRBJ2-4
TGTGCCAGCAGCCACCCCGGGGGACAGGCAATAATAGCCAAAAACATTCAGTACTTC
CASSHPGGQAIIAKNIQYF
>NA|TRBD2|TRBV7-9|TRBJ2-1
TGTGCCAGCAGACACAGCGGGAGGGAGTTCGGTGAGCAGTTCTTC
CASRHSGREFGEQFF
>few|NA|TRBV19|TRBJ1-3
TGTGCCAGTAGTATAGCCGGGGGACCCTACTCTGGAAACACCATATATTTT
CASSIAGGPYSGNTIYF